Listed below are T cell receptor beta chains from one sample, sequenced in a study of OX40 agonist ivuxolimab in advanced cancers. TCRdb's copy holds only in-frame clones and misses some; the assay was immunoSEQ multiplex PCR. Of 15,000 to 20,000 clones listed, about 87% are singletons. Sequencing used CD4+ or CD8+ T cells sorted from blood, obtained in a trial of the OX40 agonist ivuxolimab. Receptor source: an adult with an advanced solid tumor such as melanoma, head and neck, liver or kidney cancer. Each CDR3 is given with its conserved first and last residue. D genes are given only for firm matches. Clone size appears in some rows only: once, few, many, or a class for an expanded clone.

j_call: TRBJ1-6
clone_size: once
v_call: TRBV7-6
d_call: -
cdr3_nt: TGTGCCAGCAGCTTAGAGGGATGGTCACCCCTCCACTTT
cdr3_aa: CASSLEGWSPLHF

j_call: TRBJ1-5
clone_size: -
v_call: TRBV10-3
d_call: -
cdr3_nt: TGTGCCATCAGTGAGCGGGGGGACGATCAGCCCCAGCATTTT
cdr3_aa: CAISERGDDQPQHF

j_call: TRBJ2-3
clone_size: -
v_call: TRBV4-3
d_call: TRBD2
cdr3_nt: TGCGCCAGCAGCCAAGATACTAGCGGGAGTGAGGACACAGATACGCAGTATTTT
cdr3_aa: CASSQDTSGSEDTDTQYF

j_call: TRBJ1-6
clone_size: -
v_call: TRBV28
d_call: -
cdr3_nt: TGTGCCAGCAGCCTCCGGGACGGATATTCACCCCTCCACTTT
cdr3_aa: CASSLRDGYSPLHF

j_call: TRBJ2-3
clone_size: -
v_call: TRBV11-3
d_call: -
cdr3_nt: TGTGCCAGCAGTGATCTAGGGAGCACAGATACGCAGTATTTT
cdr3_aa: CASSDLGSTDTQYF

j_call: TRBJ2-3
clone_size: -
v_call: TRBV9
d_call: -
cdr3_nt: TGTGCCAGCAGCGTAAGACCCGGATTCACAGATACGCAGTATTTT
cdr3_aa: CASSVRPGFTDTQYF

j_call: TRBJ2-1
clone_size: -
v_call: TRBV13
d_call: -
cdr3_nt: TGTGCCAGCAGCATACCGGACTACGACAATGAGCAGTTCTTC
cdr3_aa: CASSIPDYDNEQFF

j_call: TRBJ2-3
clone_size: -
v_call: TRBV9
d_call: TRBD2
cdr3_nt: TGTGCCAGCAGCCCCCGGACTAGCGGGAGGTATGGCACAGATACGCAGTATTTT
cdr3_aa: CASSPRTSGRYGTDTQYF

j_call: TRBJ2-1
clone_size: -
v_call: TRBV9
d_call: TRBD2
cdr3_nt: TGTGCCAGCAGCGTAGCGGGGGGGGCTGGGAATGAGCAGTTCTTC
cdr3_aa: CASSVAGGAGNEQFF

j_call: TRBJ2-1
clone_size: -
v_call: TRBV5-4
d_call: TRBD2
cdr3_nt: TGTGCCAGCAGCACCCTTACTAGCGGGGGGAGGAATGAGCAGTTCTTC
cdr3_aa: CASSTLTSGGRNEQFF

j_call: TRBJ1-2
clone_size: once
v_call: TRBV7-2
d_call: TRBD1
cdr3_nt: TGTGCCAGCAGCTTAACCCCACCGGGACAGGGGGACTATGGCTACACCTTC
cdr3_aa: CASSLTPPGQGDYGYTF

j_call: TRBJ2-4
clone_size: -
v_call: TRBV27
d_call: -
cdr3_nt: TGTGCCAGCAGCCCTGGGGAAGGGTATGGCAAAAACATTCAGTACTTC
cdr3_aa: CASSPGEGYGKNIQYF

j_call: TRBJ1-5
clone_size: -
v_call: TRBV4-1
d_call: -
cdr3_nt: TGCGCCAGCAGCCAAGGACCAGGAACAAGGCAGCCCCAGCATTTT
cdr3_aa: CASSQGPGTRQPQHF

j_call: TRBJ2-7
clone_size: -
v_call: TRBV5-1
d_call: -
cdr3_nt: TGCGCCAGCAGCCTGGCCGGCTCCTACGAGCAGTACTTC
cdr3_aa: CASSLAGSYEQYF

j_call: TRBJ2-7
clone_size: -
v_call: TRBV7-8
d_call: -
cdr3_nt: TGTGCCAGCAGCTTAGTCCCCAGAACCTACGAGCAGTACTTC
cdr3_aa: CASSLVPRTYEQYF

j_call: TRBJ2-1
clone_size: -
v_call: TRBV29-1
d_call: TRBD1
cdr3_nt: TGCAGCGACGAACAGGGGGCCGGGGAGCAGTTCTTC
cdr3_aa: CSDEQGAGEQFF

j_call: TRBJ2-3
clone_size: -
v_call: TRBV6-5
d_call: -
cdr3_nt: TGTGCCAGCAGTTACTCGGGCGCGACAGATACGCAGTATTTT
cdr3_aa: CASSYSGATDTQYF

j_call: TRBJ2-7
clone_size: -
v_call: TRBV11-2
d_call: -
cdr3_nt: TGTGCCAGCAGCTTAGTAGGGCAGGGCGGCTACGAGCAGTACTTC
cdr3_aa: CASSLVGQGGYEQYF

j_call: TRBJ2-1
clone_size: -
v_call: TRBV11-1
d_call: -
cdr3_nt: TGTGCCAGCAGCTTAATTTGGAATGAGCAGTTCTTC
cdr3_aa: CASSLIWNEQFF

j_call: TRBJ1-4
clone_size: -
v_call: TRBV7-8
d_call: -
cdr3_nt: TGTGCCAGCAGCTACGGACGGGGAACAGAAAAACTGTTTTTT
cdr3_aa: CASSYGRGTEKLFF

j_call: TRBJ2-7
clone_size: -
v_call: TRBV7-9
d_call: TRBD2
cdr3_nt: TGTGCCAGCAGCCCCAGACTAGCGGGCTGGTACGAGCAGTACTTC
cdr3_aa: CASSPRLAGWYEQYF

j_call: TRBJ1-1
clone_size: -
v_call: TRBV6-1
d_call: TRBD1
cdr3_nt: TGTGCCAGCACCTACAGGGGTTTGAACACTGAAGCTTTCTTT
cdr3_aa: CASTYRGLNTEAFF

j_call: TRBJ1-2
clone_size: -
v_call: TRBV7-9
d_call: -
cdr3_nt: TGTGCCAGCAGACACGCCGGGACGGATTCCATAAGCGGCTATGGCTACACCTTC
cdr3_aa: CASRHAGTDSISGYGYTF

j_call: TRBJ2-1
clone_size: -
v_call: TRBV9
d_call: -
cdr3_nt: TGTGCCAGCAGCCTCAGTGGGGGACTCACCAGGGAGCAGTTCTTC
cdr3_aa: CASSLSGGLTREQFF

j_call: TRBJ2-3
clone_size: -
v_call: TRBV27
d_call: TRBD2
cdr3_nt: TGTGCCAGCAGTCAACTAGCGGGAGTGGGAGATACGCAGTATTTT
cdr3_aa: CASSQLAGVGDTQYF

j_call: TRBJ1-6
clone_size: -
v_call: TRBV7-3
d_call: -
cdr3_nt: TGTGCCAGCAGTCTTAAGGTAAGTTGCTATAATTCACCCCTCCACTTT
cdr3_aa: CASSLKVSCYNSPLHF

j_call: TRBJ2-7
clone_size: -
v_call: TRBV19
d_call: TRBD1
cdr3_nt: TGTGCCAGTAGTCTAGGGACAGCCTCCTACGAGCAGTACTTC
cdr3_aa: CASSLGTASYEQYF

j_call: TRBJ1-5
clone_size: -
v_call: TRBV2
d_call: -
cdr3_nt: TGTGCCAGCCGGGAGGGCAATCAGCCCCAGCATTTT
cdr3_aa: CASREGNQPQHF

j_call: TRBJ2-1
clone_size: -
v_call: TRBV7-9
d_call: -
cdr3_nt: TGTGCCAGCAGCTTAGTGGGAGGAATGGATGAGCAGTTCTTC
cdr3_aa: CASSLVGGMDEQFF

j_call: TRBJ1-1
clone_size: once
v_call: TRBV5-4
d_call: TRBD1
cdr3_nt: TGTGCCAGCAGCTATCCGGACAGGGGGGTCACTGAAGCTTTCTTT
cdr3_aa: CASSYPDRGVTEAFF

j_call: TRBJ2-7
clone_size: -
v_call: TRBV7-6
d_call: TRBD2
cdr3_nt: TGTGCCAGCAGCCCCAGACCCACTAGCGGAGCCCTCTACGAGCAGTACTTC
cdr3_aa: CASSPRPTSGALYEQYF

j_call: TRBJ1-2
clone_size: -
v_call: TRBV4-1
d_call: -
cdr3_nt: TGCGCCAGCAGCCAACAGGGAGGGTACGTTGATGGCTACACCTTC
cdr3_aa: CASSQQGGYVDGYTF

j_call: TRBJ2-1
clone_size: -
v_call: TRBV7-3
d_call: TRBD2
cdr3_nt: TGTGCCAGCAGCTTAATAGCGGGAGAGCGAAATGAGCAGTTCTTC
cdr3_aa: CASSLIAGERNEQFF

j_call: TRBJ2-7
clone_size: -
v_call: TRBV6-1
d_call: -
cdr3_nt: TGTGCCAGCAGTGAATTTGGGGGGAGGGGGTCCTACGAGCAGTACTTC
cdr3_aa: CASSEFGGRGSYEQYF

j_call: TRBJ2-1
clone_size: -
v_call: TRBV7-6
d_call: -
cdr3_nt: TGTGCCAGCAGCTTATCAGTGGCCAATGAGCAGTTCTTC
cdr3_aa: CASSLSVANEQFF

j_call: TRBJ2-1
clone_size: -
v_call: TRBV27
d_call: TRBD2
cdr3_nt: TGTGCCAGCAGTTTAGGGGCTAGCGGGACGCACAATGAGCAGTTCTTC
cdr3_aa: CASSLGASGTHNEQFF

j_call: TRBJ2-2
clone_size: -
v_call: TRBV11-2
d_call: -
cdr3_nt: TGTGCCAGCAGCCCAGGAAGGGGTAACACCGGGGAGCTGTTTTTT
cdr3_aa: CASSPGRGNTGELFF

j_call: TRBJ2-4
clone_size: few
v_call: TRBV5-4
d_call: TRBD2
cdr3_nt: TGTGCCAGCAACCGGGAGGGGGAAGCCAAAAACATTCAGTACTTC
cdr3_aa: CASNREGEAKNIQYF

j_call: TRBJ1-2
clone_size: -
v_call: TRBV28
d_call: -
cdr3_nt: TGTGCCAGCAGTTTATCTGGGAGGCCCCATGGCTACACCTTC
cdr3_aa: CASSLSGRPHGYTF

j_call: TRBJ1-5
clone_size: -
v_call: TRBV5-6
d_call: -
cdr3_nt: TGTGCCAGCAGCTTGGCGGGTTTCGCTCAGCCCCAGCATTTT
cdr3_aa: CASSLAGFAQPQHF

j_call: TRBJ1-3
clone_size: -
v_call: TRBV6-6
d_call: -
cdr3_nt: TGTGCCAGCAGTTACGCCGGACAGGGAAACACCATATATTTT
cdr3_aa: CASSYAGQGNTIYF

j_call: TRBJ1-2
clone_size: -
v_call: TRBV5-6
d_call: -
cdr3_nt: TGTGCCAGCAGCGGACGCTATGGCTACACCTTC
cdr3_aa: CASSGRYGYTF

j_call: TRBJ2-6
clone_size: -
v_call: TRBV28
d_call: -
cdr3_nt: TGTGCCAGCAGTCGAGGATCATCCACTGGGGCCAACGTCCTGACTTTC
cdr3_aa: CASSRGSSTGANVLTF